One and the same sample provided the 25 T cell receptor beta chains below, sequenced in a study of blood T cell repertoires in COVID-19. Sequenced by immunoSEQ multiplex PCR; TCRdb stores in-frame clones only, minus some. This sample has 89,000 or so clones, with 90% to 95% found just once. The source material was peripheral blood. The receptors shown here come from a human donor with active COVID-19. The donor label of this sample is uncertain.

The rearrangement uses TRBV9 and TRBJ2-5; 8 bases match TRBD2. The CDR3 spans 13 residues. The germline gives CDR1 SGDLS, CDR2 YYNGEE. J lost 5 bases, V lost 3 bases, and 3 bases had no gene match. The CDR3 sequence is CASSESGSETQYF. The DNA for the CDR3 is TGTGCCAGCAGCGAGAGCGGGAGTGAGACCCAGTACTTC.

This rearrangement joins TRBV29-1 to TRBJ1-6; D is uncertain. The CDR3 extends over 13 amino acids. V lost 5 bases to trimming and J lost 14 bases, with 19 bases between them. CDR1 and CDR2 from the germline V gene are SQVTM and ANQGSEA. CDR3 sequence reads: CSVRVGSEVSLHF. CDR3 coding DNA: TGCAGCGTTCGGGTTGGTAGTGAGGTCTCCCTCCACTTT.

The chain is built from TRBV6-6 and TRBJ2-7; TRBD1 matches 7 bases. The CDR3 extends over 14 amino acids. Germline V gives CDR1 MNHNY, CDR2 SVGAGI (reference sequence). The V gene end was trimmed by 2 bases and the J gene end by 6 bases; junction bases not matched to a gene: 7. The DNA for the CDR3 is TGTGCCAGCAGTTACACAGGGGAGAAGGCCGAGCAGTACTTC. This codes for CASSYTGEKAEQYF.

This clone appeared a few times. The chain employs TRBV28 and TRBJ2-7; tentatively, D is TRBD2 (5 bases). Trimming took off 7 bases at V and 7 bases at J, with 20 bases between the two ends. CDR1 is MDHEN and CDR2 is SYDVKM in the germline V gene. This CDR3 spans 14 amino acids. As DNA, the CDR3 is TGTGCCAGCACCAAACTCACTAGTGGCCGAGAGCAGTACTTC. Its protein is CASTKLTSGREQYF.

This clone was found once. This chain joins TRBV30 and TRBJ1-4; weak D call: TRBD1 (5 bases). Germline V lookup: CDR1 GTSNPN, CDR2 SVGIG (reference sequence). The CDR3 covers 17 residues. V gave up 0 bases and J gave up 6 bases, with 20 bases separating them. This CDR3 is CAWSVNGYARGDEKLFF. The DNA for the CDR3 is TGTGCCTGGAGTGTTAATGGGTACGCGCGGGGGGATGAAAAACTGTTTTTT.

For the CDR3, the DNA is TGCGCCAGCAGTCGACAGGGGCCCACGGTGGCGACCGGGGAGCTGTTTTTT. Translated, it gives CASSRQGPTVATGELFF. The J gene is TRBJ2-2, the V gene TRBV5-1; 8 positions match TRBD1. The CDR3 is made up of 17 amino acids. V lost 5 bases and J lost 5; bases outside the gene matches: 14. Germline CDR1 is SGHRS and CDR2 is YFSETQ.

This chain connects TRBV5-1 to TRBJ2-3, with 10 bases that match TRBD1. This CDR3 is 13 amino acids long. Germline assignment: CDR1 SGHRS and CDR2 YFSETQ. Trimming cost V 7 bases and J 1 base; bases outside gene matches: 0. Written as DNA, the CDR3 is TGCGCCAGCGGGACAGGGGGCACAGATACGCAGTATTTT. Its translation: CASGTGGTDTQYF.

The V and J genes are TRBV18 and TRBJ1-1; 7 nucleotides agree with TRBD1. CDR1 and CDR2 from the germline V gene are KGHSH and LQKENI. V dropped 3 bases and J dropped 7; count of bases not matched to a gene: 11. The CDR3 extends over 15 amino acids. CDR3 sequence: CASSPVYLGQSEAFF. CDR3 nucleotide sequence: TGTGCCAGCTCACCCGTCTACTTGGGACAGAGTGAAGCTTTCTTT.

The DNA of the CDR3 is TGTGCCAGCAGTTTAGCCACAGGGGCGAGGTCACCCCTCCACTTT. Translation gives CASSLATGARSPLHF. The gene calls are TRBV27 and TRBJ1-6; 7 nucleotides line up with TRBD1. The CDR3 runs 15 residues. Germline assignment: CDR1 MNHEY and CDR2 SMNVEV (reference sequence). The V gene end was trimmed by 2 bases and the J gene end by 10 bases; junction bases not matched to a gene: 8.

The chain combines TRBV7-7 with TRBJ2-5, with 7 bases that match TRBD2. The CDR3 extends over 16 amino acids. J gave up 3 bases and V 1 base, and 8 bases lay outside the gene matches. Per the germline V gene, CDR1 is SSHAT and CDR2 is FNYEAQ (reference sequence). CDR3 nucleotide sequence: TGTGCCAGCAGCTTAGTTGCGGGAGATACTAAAGAGACCCAGTACTTC. It is translated as CASSLVAGDTKETQYF.

V and J are TRBV7-2 and TRBJ1-5; D gene unclear. Trimming took off 0 bases at V and 9 bases at J, with 12 bases between the two ends. CDR1 SGHTA and CDR2 FQGNSA come from the germline V gene. CDR3 length: 14 residues. The CDR3 sequence: CASSLAKPGLPQHF. CDR3 nucleotide sequence: TGTGCCAGCAGCTTAGCTAAGCCCGGGTTGCCCCAGCATTTT. The full variable domain, rest sourced from reference TRBV7-2 and TRBJ1-5, is GAGVSQSPSNKVTEKGKDVELRCDPISGHTALYWYRQSLGQGLEFLIYFQGNSAPDKSGLPSDRFSAERTGGSVSTLTIQRTQQEDSAVYLCASSLAKPGLPQHFGDGTRLSIL.

This clone was seen a single time. The chain carries TRBV28 and TRBJ1-6; 10 nucleotides align to TRBD1. The V and J ends lost 1 base and 1 base, in that order; junction bases with no gene match: 4. There are 18 residues in the CDR3. Germline CDR1 is MDHEN and CDR2 is SYDVKM. CDR3 in DNA: TGTGCCAGCAGTTTATCTAGGACAGGGGGATCCTATAATTCACCCCTCCACTTT. Translating gives CASSLSRTGGSYNSPLHF.

The chain links TRBV3-1 (or the pseudogene TRBV3-2) to TRBJ1-2; weak D call: TRBD1 (5 bases). Germline CDR1 and CDR2: LGHDT and YNNKEL (reference sequence). V lost 0 bases, J lost 4 bases, and 9 bases lay in between. This CDR3 spans 14 amino acids. CDR3 amino acids: CASSQDWRGYGYTF. CDR3 DNA: TGTGCCAGCAGCCAAGATTGGAGGGGCTATGGCTACACCTTC.

The rearrangement links TRBV9 to TRBJ2-4; TRBD2 agrees at 11 bases. The germline gives CDR1 SGDLS, CDR2 YYNGEE. This CDR3 is 17 amino acids long. V lost 4 bases and J lost 1; bases outside the gene matches: 7. CDR3: CASSPDWTSGAKNIQYF. The CDR3, as DNA: TGTGCCAGCAGCCCCGATTGGACTAGCGGGGCCAAAAACATTCAGTACTTC.

This chain uses TRBV4-1 with TRBJ1-4; D remains ambiguous. Per the germline V gene, CDR1 is MGHRA and CDR2 is YSYEKL. Trimming removed 0 bases from V and 11 bases from J, with 10 bases in between. The CDR3 has 13 amino acids. The CDR3 nucleotides read TGCGCCAGCAGCCAAGAACGGTTCGGGAAACTGTTTTTT. This sequence encodes CASSQERFGKLFF.

This chain uses TRBV5-1 with TRBJ1-4; TRBD1 aligns across 9 bases. Germline V gene sequence: CDR1 SGHRS, CDR2 YFSETQ. Trimming at V came to 3 bases and at J to 6 bases, leaving 6 bases not matched to a gene. The CDR3 has 15 residues. The CDR3 protein is CASSSGTGQDEKLFF. The CDR3 nucleotides are TGCGCCAGCAGCTCAGGGACAGGGCAGGATGAAAAACTGTTTTTT.

This chain joins TRBV4-3 and TRBJ1-2, with 8 bases identical to TRBD1. The CDR3 consists of 15 residues. The junction had 7 bases not matched to a gene; V was cut back by 4 bases and J by 3 bases. Germline V lookup: CDR1 LGHNA, CDR2 YSLEER. As DNA, the CDR3 is TGCGCCAGCAGCCCCAACCCGGGACAGGACTATGGCTACACCTTC. Its translation: CASSPNPGQDYGYTF.

This chain connects TRBV7-2 to TRBJ2-5; a possible D gene is TRBD2 (6 bases). The CDR3 is made up of 15 amino acids. The germline gives CDR1 SGHTA, CDR2 FQGNSA. Deletions cut 4 bases from V and 5 bases from J, with 17 bases between. The CDR3 here is CASSSKLRGVETQYF. The DNA for the CDR3 is TGTGCCAGCAGCTCGAAGTTGCGGGGAGTTGAGACCCAGTACTTC.

This clone was counted a single time. DNA of the CDR3: TGCGCCAGCAGCCAAGCCAGGGGGAGGAATGAAAAACTGTTTTTT. Protein sequence: CASSQARGRNEKLFF. The V call is TRBV4-3, the J call TRBJ1-4; TRBD1 aligns across 7 bases. V shed 1 base, J shed 5 bases, and the junction held 4 bases outside the gene matches. The CDR3 has 15 residues. CDR1 and CDR2 from the germline V gene are LGHNA and YSLEER.

The CDR3 sequence is CASSEKSGGKAGELFF. As DNA, the CDR3 is TGTGCCAGCTCAGAAAAAAGCGGGGGCAAAGCCGGGGAGCTGTTTTTT. The chain couples TRBV18 to TRBJ2-2; TRBD2 aligns across 8 bases. The V segment lost 5 bases and the J segment 6 bases; nucleotides outside the gene matches: 11. CDR1 is KGHSH, CDR2 LQKENI, per germline. This CDR3 has 16 amino acids.

V and J are TRBV4-3 and TRBJ1-2; D not resolved. Germline lookup yields CDR1 LGHNA and CDR2 YSLEER. CDR3 length: 14 residues. V gave up 1 base and J gave up 4 bases, with 10 bases separating them. The CDR3 region is CASSQGPEAYGYTF. DNA for the CDR3: TGCGCCAGCAGCCAAGGGCCCGAGGCCTATGGCTACACCTTC.

This chain connects TRBV6-6 to TRBJ1-1, with a possible D match to TRBD1 (5 bases). The CDR3 consists of 12 residues. Trimming shortened V by 8 bases and J by 5 bases, and 12 bases separated the two germline ends. The germline V gene encodes CDR1 MNHNY and CDR2 SVGAGI (reference sequence). The CDR3 spells CASFEGVTEAFF. In nucleotides, the CDR3 is TGTGCCAGCTTTGAAGGGGTTACTGAAGCTTTCTTT.

This chain connects TRBV12-3 or TRBV12-4 to TRBJ2-1; D perhaps matches TRBD2 (6 bases). The ends were cut back, 4 bases at V and 12 bases at J, with 13 bases in the middle. This CDR3 has 12 amino acids. The CDR3 bases are TGTGCCAGCAGTTCCCGGACTATCGGGCAGTTCTTC. Translated, it gives CASSSRTIGQFF.

J is TRBJ2-7 and V is TRBV7-2; 11 nucleotides align to TRBD2. The J segment lost 0 bases and the V segment lost 5 bases, leaving 3 bases of the junction unmatched. Germline-derived CDR1 and CDR2 are SGHTA and FQGNSA. CDR3 length equals 15 residues. CDR3 residues: CASSRGLAASYEQYF. DNA of the CDR3: TGTGCCAGCAGCCGGGGACTAGCGGCCTCCTACGAGCAGTACTTC.

The chain joins TRBV15 to TRBJ1-4; D might be TRBD1 (5 bases). The CDR3 is 13 residues long. Per germline, CDR1 LNHNV and CDR2 YYDKDF (reference sequence). Trimming cost V 1 base and J 6 bases, with 6 bases left between them. The CDR3 is CATSRVRDEKLFF. The CDR3, as DNA: TGTGCCACCAGCAGAGTCAGGGATGAAAAACTGTTTTTT.